The rows below give T cell receptor beta chains drawn from one sample of a study of cytomegalovirus exposure and HLA in healthy donors. Some clones are missing from TCRdb's copy, which holds only in-frame ones; the method was immunoSEQ multiplex PCR. The sample records about 280,000 clones, roughly 88% being singletons. The sample consisted of PBMCs. These receptors originate from a woman in her late teens or twenties in good health and CMV-seronegative. Each CDR3 is given with its conserved first and last residue. D genes are given only for firm matches. Size values are once, few and many counts, or a class for expanded clones, and some rows have none.

J gene,D gene,V gene,clone size,CDR3 DNA,CDR3 protein
TRBJ2-2,NA,TRBV11-3,NA,TGTGCCAGCACCTCTGGCGGAACCGGGGAGCTGTTTTTT,CASTSGGTGELFF
TRBJ1-2,TRBD1,TRBV28,NA,TGTGCCAGCACCATCCCGGGACAGGGATTGAACGGCTACACCTTC,CASTIPGQGLNGYTF
TRBJ2-1,NA,TRBV6-1,NA,TGTGCCAGCAGTCTGTTCAGGAATGAGCAGTTCTTC,CASSLFRNEQFF
TRBJ2-3,NA,TRBV9,NA,TGTGCCAGCAGCGTAGGGACTACTCAAGTTCCCACAGATACGCAGTATTTT,CASSVGTTQVPTDTQYF
TRBJ1-6,TRBD1,TRBV9,NA,TGTGCCAGCAGCGTAGGGATGGACAGGGGGTATTCACCCCTCCACTTT,CASSVGMDRGYSPLHF
TRBJ2-7,TRBD2,TRBV14,NA,TGTGCCAGCAGCCAAGATGGGGGGAGGGTTTCCTACGAGCAGTACTTC,CASSQDGGRVSYEQYF
TRBJ1-1,NA,TRBV5-1,once,TGCGCCAGCAGCACCGCAGGGAACACTGAAGCTTTCTTT,CASSTAGNTEAFF
TRBJ2-7,NA,TRBV5-6,NA,TGTGCCAGCAGCTTGGAATCAGCCTACGAGCAGTACTTC,CASSLESAYEQYF
TRBJ2-1,TRBD1,TRBV28,NA,TGTGCCAGCAGTCCATACCGGGACAGGGGGCCCGATGAGCAGTTCTTC,CASSPYRDRGPDEQFF
TRBJ2-1,NA,TRBV6-5,NA,TGTGCCAGCAGTTACCGCTTACAAACCTCCTACAATGAGCAGTTCTTC,CASSYRLQTSYNEQFF
TRBJ2-3,TRBD2,TRBV5-4,NA,TGTGCCAGCAGCGAAACTAGCGGCCGCACAGATACGCAGTATTTT,CASSETSGRTDTQYF
TRBJ1-1,NA,TRBV11-2,NA,TGTGCCAGCAGCCCGGGCGGGGGGTACGGCACTGAAGCTTTCTTT,CASSPGGGYGTEAFF
TRBJ2-3,NA,TRBV9,NA,TGTGCCAGCAGCCCCCGTGGGGGCGGGAGCACAGATACGCAGTATTTT,CASSPRGGGSTDTQYF
TRBJ1-1,TRBD1,TRBV19,NA,TGTGCCAGTAGTGCCTGGGACAGGGGGGACACTGAAGCTTTCTTT,CASSAWDRGDTEAFF
TRBJ1-1,NA,TRBV28,NA,TGTGCCAGCAGGGGTGGGGCGAACACTGAAGCTTTCTTT,CASRGGANTEAFF
TRBJ2-7,NA,TRBV7-6,NA,TGTGCCAGCAGCTCGGGAGCGCTTGGGGGCGAGCAGTACTTC,CASSSGALGGEQYF
TRBJ1-6,NA,TRBV7-9,NA,TGTGCCAGCAGCCTGGGGCGGGAGAGCTCCTATAATTCACCCCTCCACTTT,CASSLGRESSYNSPLHF
TRBJ1-2,TRBD1,TRBV18,once,TGTGCCAGCTCACCACAGACAGGGGACTATGGCTACACCTTC,CASSPQTGDYGYTF
TRBJ2-1,TRBD1,TRBV2,NA,TGTGCCGGCAGGACAGGGGGCGTTGAGCAGTTCTTC,CAGRTGGVEQFF
TRBJ1-1,TRBD1,TRBV7-2,NA,TGTGCCAGCAGCCCGGGGACAGGGGGCATGAACACTGAAGCTTTCTTT,CASSPGTGGMNTEAFF
TRBJ2-7,TRBD2,TRBV6-1,NA,TGTGCCAGCAGCGATCTAGCGGCCTACGAGCAGTACTTC,CASSDLAAYEQYF
TRBJ1-1,TRBD1,TRBV10-2,NA,TGCGCCAGCAGACCCCCACAGGGGGTCCGGAACACTGAAGCTTTCTTT,CASRPPQGVRNTEAFF
TRBJ2-3,NA,TRBV9,NA,TGTGCCAGCAAACGGGGATTAATCACAGATACGCAGTATTTT,CASKRGLITDTQYF
TRBJ2-1,NA,TRBV27,NA,TGTGCCAGCAGTTTAACCAGCAATGAGCAGTTCTTC,CASSLTSNEQFF
TRBJ2-5,TRBD2,TRBV11-2,NA,TGTGCCAGCAGCCCTAGGGGGGCCCAGCTAGCGGGAGCGCGGGAGACCCAGTACTTC,CASSPRGAQLAGARETQYF
TRBJ2-2,TRBD1,TRBV4-3,NA,TGCGCCAGCAGCCAAAGAACAGGGGTGCACACCGGGGAGCTGTTTTTT,CASSQRTGVHTGELFF
TRBJ2-5,NA,TRBV18,NA,TGTGCCAGCTCACCTGGAGAAGAGACCCAGTACTTC,CASSPGEETQYF
TRBJ2-3,NA,TRBV28,NA,TGTGCCAGCGGAGGGAGGGATACGCAGTATTTT,CASGGRDTQYF
TRBJ1-2,NA,TRBV2,NA,TGTGCCAGCAGTAGGGGGGGCAAGGAGCTCTATGGCTACACCTTC,CASSRGGKELYGYTF